Listed below are T cell receptor beta chains from one sample, sequenced in a study of read filtering for tumor transcriptome and immune sequencing. TCRdb recomputed calls from the reads with MiXCR, one row per CDR3 protein. The sample shows 90,000 to 95,000 distinct CDR3 sequences, around a fifth of them seen only once. Sequences were obtained from a population of CD138-negative cells sorted from bone marrow. These receptors were collected from a donor aged 40 or older with multiple myeloma. Both conserved end residues are part of each CDR3. D genes are given only for firm matches.

V: TRBV19; D: TRBD1; length: 17; CDR3: CASSPFAGTEYAGELFF
V: TRBV2; D: NA; length: 13; CDR3: CASSSGRNTEAFF
V: TRBV6-1; D: NA; length: 13; CDR3: CASSEFGSPEQFF
V: TRBV29-1; D: NA; length: 13; CDR3: CSVERQGIHGYTF
V: TRBV2; D: NA; length: 14; CDR3: CASRDGVDQETQYF
V: TRBV20-1; D: NA; length: 14; CDR3: CSARVRGEPDEQFF
V: TRBV7-6; D: NA; length: 13; CDR3: CASSKVGPDTQYF
V: TRBV19; D: NA; length: 18; CDR3: CASSRAPQLQLGDQPQHF
V: TRBV11-2; D: NA; length: 14; CDR3: CASREDRVTGELFF
V: TRBV7-2; D: NA; length: 14; CDR3: CASSYTGGYYGYTF
V: TRBV15; D: TRBD1; length: 14; CDR3: CATSSRQGGQPQHF
V: TRBV28; D: TRBD1; length: 12; CDR3: CASSTTTGSAFF
V: TRBV5-1; D: NA; length: 14; CDR3: CASKNPAGANVLTF
V: TRBV7-9; D: NA; length: 11; CDR3: CAVQGVRTQYF
V: TRBV7-9; D: TRBD2; length: 19; CDR3: CASSSFRLAGGSSYNEQFF
V: TRBV5-1; D: TRBD1; length: 16; CDR3: CASSLGGQSITDTQYF
V: TRBV5-1; D: TRBD2; length: 16; CDR3: CASSLALAGITDTQYF
V: TRBV28; D: NA; length: 14; CDR3: CASSKMTTNEKLFF
V: TRBV12-3/TRBV12-4; D: TRBD1; length: 15; CDR3: CASSPGQGVPGELFF
V: TRBV24-1; D: NA; length: 16; CDR3: CATSDRSSGKGNEQFF
V: TRBV2; D: TRBD2; length: 13; CDR3: CASRSGGHNEQFF
V: TRBV7-3; D: NA; length: 13; CDR3: CASRRPGTGELFF
V: TRBV11-3; D: NA; length: 15; CDR3: CASSLETGVSYGYTF
V: TRBV5-1; D: NA; length: 13; CDR3: CASSLFQNTEAFF
V: TRBV5-1; D: TRBD2; length: 16; CDR3: CASSGRSGGGYNEQFF
V: TRBV5-1; D: NA; length: 13; CDR3: CASGRAGRNEQFF
V: TRBV5-1; D: TRBD2; length: 16; CDR3: CASSLVPGGQYNEQFF
V: TRBV5-6; D: NA; length: 15; CDR3: CASSSLRDGATEQYF
V: TRBV7-6; D: NA; length: 18; CDR3: CASSLWAPQGRMNTEAFF
V: TRBV5-1; D: TRBD1; length: 16; CDR3: CASSFRPGQGLETQYF
V: TRBV7-8; D: NA; length: 15; CDR3: CASSLGGANTDTQYF
V: TRBV2; D: NA; length: 13; CDR3: CASLNNGNSPLHF
V: TRBV15; D: NA; length: 15; CDR3: CATSGPGTYTGELFF
V: TRBV12-3/TRBV12-4; D: NA; length: 12; CDR3: CATAGHPLSGTF
V: TRBV5-6; D: NA; length: 17; CDR3: CASSSTKEGAISNEQFF
V: TRBV7-9; D: TRBD2; length: 14; CDR3: CASHSRGGTDTQYF
V: TRBV5-1; D: NA; length: 15; CDR3: CASSLAAGSSYEQYF
V: TRBV7-8; D: NA; length: 16; CDR3: CASSLARGASTDTQYF
V: TRBV2; D: NA; length: 16; CDR3: CASSGWVQGMWNEQFF
V: TRBV11-2; D: NA; length: 13; CDR3: CASSLAGKETQYF
V: TRBV9; D: TRBD2; length: 16; CDR3: CASRPSGGALPGELFF
V: TRBV6-5; D: TRBD1; length: 15; CDR3: CASSYYRGRSGELFF
V: TRBV28; D: TRBD1; length: 13; CDR3: CASIQGAYNEQFF
V: TRBV9; D: NA; length: 15; CDR3: CASRRSEGSNTEAFF
V: TRBV2; D: TRBD1; length: 14; CDR3: CASSRQGTAQPQHF
V: TRBV6-2/TRBV6-3; D: NA; length: 15; CDR3: CASSYPVGTRNEQFF
V: TRBV12-3/TRBV12-4; D: TRBD2; length: 18; CDR3: CASRPGLAGRANTGELFF
V: TRBV20-1; D: NA; length: 15; CDR3: CSARTGQGLSYEQYF
V: TRBV2; D: NA; length: 11; CDR3: CASSEWALAHF
V: TRBV5-1; D: TRBD1; length: 15; CDR3: CASSLNTGTAYEQYF
V: TRBV2; D: TRBD1; length: 15; CDR3: CASSEVWTGNTEAFF
V: TRBV11-2; D: TRBD2; length: 15; CDR3: CASTLSGGHTDTQYF
V: TRBV9; D: NA; length: 14; CDR3: CASGVGTGRETQYF
V: TRBV7-2; D: NA; length: 14; CDR3: CASSLFEEQSEAFF
V: TRBV18; D: NA; length: 13; CDR3: CASSHVGNTEAFF
V: TRBV12-3/TRBV12-4; D: NA; length: 14; CDR3: CASSKGQSEETQYF